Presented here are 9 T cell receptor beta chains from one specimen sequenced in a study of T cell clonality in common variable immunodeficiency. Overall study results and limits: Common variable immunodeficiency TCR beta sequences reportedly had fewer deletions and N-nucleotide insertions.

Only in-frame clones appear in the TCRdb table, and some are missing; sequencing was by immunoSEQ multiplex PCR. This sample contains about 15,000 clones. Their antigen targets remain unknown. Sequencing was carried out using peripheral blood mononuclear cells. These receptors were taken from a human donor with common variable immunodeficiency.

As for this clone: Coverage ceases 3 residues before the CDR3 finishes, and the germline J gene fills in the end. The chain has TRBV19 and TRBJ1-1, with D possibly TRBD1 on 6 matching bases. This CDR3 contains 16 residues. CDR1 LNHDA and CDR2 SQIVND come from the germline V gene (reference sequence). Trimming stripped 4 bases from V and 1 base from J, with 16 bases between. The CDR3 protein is CASSTNRVQGNTEAFF. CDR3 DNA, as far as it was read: TGTGCCAGTAGTACGAACAGGGTTCAGGGGAACACTGAA.

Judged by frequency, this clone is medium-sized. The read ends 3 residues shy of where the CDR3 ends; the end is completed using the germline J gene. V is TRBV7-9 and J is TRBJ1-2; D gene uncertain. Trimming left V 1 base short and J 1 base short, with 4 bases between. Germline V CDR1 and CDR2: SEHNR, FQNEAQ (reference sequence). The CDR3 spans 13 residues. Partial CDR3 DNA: TGTGCCAGCAGCTTAGACAGTAACTATGGC. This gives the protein CASSLDSNYG. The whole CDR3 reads CASSLDSNYGYTF.

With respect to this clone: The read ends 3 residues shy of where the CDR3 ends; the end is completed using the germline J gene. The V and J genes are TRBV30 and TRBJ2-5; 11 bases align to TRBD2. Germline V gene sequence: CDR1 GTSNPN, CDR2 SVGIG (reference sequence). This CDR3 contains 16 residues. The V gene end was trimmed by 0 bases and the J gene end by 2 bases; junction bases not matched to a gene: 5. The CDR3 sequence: CAWSVPSGGFQETQYF. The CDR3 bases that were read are TGTGCCTGGAGTGTACCTAGCGGGGGGTTTCAAGAGACC.

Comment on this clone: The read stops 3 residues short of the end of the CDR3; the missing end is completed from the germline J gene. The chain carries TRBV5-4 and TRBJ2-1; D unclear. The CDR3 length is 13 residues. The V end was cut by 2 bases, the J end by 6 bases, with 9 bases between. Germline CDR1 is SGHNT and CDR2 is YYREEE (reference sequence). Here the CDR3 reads CASSFLVANEQFF. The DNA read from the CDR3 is TGTGCCAGCAGCTTCCTAGTTGCCAATGAG.

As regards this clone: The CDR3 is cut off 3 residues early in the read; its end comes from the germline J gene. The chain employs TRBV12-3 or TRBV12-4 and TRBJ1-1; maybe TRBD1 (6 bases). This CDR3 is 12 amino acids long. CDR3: CASSPDSLEAFF. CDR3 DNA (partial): TGTGCCAGCAGTCCGGACAGCCTTGAG.

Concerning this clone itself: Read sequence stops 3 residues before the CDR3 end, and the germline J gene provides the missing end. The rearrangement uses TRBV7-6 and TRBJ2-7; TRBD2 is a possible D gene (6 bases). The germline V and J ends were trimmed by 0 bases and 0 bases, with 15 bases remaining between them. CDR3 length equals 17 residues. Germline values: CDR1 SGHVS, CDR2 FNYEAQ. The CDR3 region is CASSLAPPRGSSYEQYF. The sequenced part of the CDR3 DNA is TGTGCCAGCAGCTTAGCCCCCCCGCGGGGAAGCTCCTACGAG.

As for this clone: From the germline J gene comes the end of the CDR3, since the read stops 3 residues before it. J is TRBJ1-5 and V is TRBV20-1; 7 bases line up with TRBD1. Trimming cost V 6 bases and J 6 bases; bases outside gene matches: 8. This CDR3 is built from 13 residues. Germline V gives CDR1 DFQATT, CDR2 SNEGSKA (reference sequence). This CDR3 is CSAHTGEGQPQHF. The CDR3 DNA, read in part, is TGCAGTGCCCATACAGGGGAGGGTCAGCCC.

CDR3 bases read: TGTGCCAGCAGCTTGCTAGGGGGCTATGGC. Protein product: CASSLLGGYG. The CDR3 as a whole reads CASSLLGGYGYTF. This chain joins TRBV5-5 and TRBJ1-2, with D perhaps TRBD1 (6 bases). The DNA ends 3 residues before the CDR3 does, and the rest of the CDR3 is filled in from the germline J gene. The CDR3 consists of 13 residues. CDR1 is SGHKS and CDR2 is YYEKEE in the germline V gene (reference sequence). Trimming took 1 base from V and 4 from J, leaving 8 bases between them.

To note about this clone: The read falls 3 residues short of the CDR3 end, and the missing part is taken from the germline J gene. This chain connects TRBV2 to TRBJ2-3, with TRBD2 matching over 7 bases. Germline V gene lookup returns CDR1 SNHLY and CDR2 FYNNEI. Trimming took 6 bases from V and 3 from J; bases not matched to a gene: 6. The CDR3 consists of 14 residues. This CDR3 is CASRGGIFTDTQYF. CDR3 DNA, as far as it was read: TGTGCCAGCAGGGGGGGGATCTTTACAGATACG.